This T cell receptor (beta chain) was profiled in a study of T cell changes during pregnancy in multiple sclerosis (dated by TCRdb to between 2018 and 2021). Regarding the research as a whole: In women with multiple sclerosis, the researchers looked at how the T cell repertoire shifted as pregnancy progressed.

V is shortened by 2 bases, J by 6 bases, and the region joining them spans 17 bases. Based on the germline V gene, the CDR1 and CDR2 sequences are SGHVS and FQNEAQ. Its CDR3 holds 16 amino acids, cysteine through phenylalanine. Only the CDR3 DNA is retained, 48 bases long and in frame from the first base. Comment on this clone: No antigen is known for it. It has no much larger one-base neighbor in the sample; base qualities were not kept.

Preparation of the library involved the immunoSEQ multiplex PCR assay. What TCRdb holds here is the immuneACCESS table cut down to in-frame rearrangements. Part of the clones is not present; checked against another copy, under half of the missing clones reflect an unresolved V gene, and the others are unexplained. Across this sample there are 100,000 to 150,000 clones, with approximately 93% seen only once. The ten largest account for under 7% of the sample. The chain couples TRBV7-8 to TRBJ2-1; the D region possibly corresponds to TRBD1 (6 bases align). The sample here was peripheral blood, taken before pregnancy. This TCR derives from a female donor with multiple sclerosis, enrolled in a pregnancy study. The DNA reads as follows: TGTGCCAGCAGCTTATCGGGACACGGTCTTGGCAATGAGCAGTTCTTC. Its translation is CASSLSGHGLGNEQFF.